The text below deals with one T cell receptor beta chain. No antigen is known for it. Per the original methods: In the immunoSEQ data, sequences were junction-only and lacked quality scores, so filtering differed. Generated by immunoSEQ multiplex PCR, the TCRdb table keeps only in-frame clones and is missing some. The D gene and trimming were derived from the DNA, and the V and J assignments and clone size from that table. The sample carries a few million clones, roughly 95% recorded once. Memory CD4+ cells were the fraction left after CD45RA+ naive selection. The data derive from a study of shared clonotypes between healthy human individuals. Study observations and caveats: A limitation of the genetic and exposure-history diversity represented arose from few donors.

The germline V gene encodes CDR1 SGHVS and CDR2 FQNEAQ. J lost 2 bases, V lost 5 bases, and 5 bases had no gene match. CDR3 size: 17 residues. The receptor was isolated from a man younger than 30 in good health. This chain joins TRBV7-8 and TRBJ2-3, with 15 positions matching TRBD2. The sample comprised naive CD4+ T cells sorted from blood. Subset here: CD45RA+ positively selected. The CDR3 region is CASSQGLAGGPTDTQYF. In DNA form, the CDR3 reads TGTGCCAGCAGCCAGGGACTAGCGGGAGGACCCACAGATACGCAGTATTTT.